The 27 T cell receptor beta chains below come from one sample, sequenced in a study of cytomegalovirus exposure and HLA in healthy donors. In the PCR, 60 Vbeta and 13 Jbeta primers were used. Clones were sequenced by immunoSEQ multiplex PCR, and TCRdb holds only the in-frame ones, with some missing. This repertoire comprises roughly 73,000 clones; its ten largest clones make up 6.5% to 8.5%. The sample consisted of PBMCs. The receptor set was obtained from a female donor in good health and CMV-seropositive.

The chain links TRBV2 to TRBJ1-2, with D unclear. Trimming pared 3 bases from V and 4 bases from J, leaving 12 bases between. The CDR3 is 14 amino acids. Per the germline V gene, CDR1 is SNHLY and CDR2 is FYNNEI. CDR3 region: CASSDRRLLYGYTF. CDR3 DNA sequence: TGTGCCAGCAGTGACCGACGACTACTCTATGGCTACACCTTC. Full variable domain (outside the CDR3, taken from reference TRBV2 and TRBJ1-2): EPEVTQTPSHQVTQMGQEVILRCVPISNHLYFYWYRQILGQKVEFLVSFYNNEISEKSEIFDDQFSVERPDGSNFTLKIRSTKLEDSAMYFCASSDRRLLYGYTFGSGTRLTVV.

The V call is TRBV5-1, the J call TRBJ2-5; no firm D call. Germline-derived CDR1 and CDR2 are SGHRS and YFSETQ. CDR3 length: 13 residues. Between the trimmed V and J ends, which lost 4 bases and 3 bases, there was a span of 10 bases. CDR3 sequence (DNA): TGCGCCAGCAGCCCAACCCCGGAAGAGACCCAGTACTTC. Translated, it gives CASSPTPEETQYF.

This rearrangement joins TRBV2 to TRBJ2-1; D is possibly TRBD1 (5 bases). The V gene lost 4 bases and the J gene lost 3 bases, with 22 bases spanning the gap. Germline V CDR1 and CDR2: SNHLY, FYNNEI. CDR3 size: 18 residues. CDR3 loop: CASSGPDLGDSSYNEQFF. The CDR3 region has the DNA TGTGCCAGCAGTGGGCCCGATTTGGGCGACAGCAGCTACAATGAGCAGTTCTTC.

The CDR3, as DNA: TGTGCCAGCAGCCGAACACTAGCGGGGTTTCCAGATACGCAGTATTTT. Its protein product is CASSRTLAGFPDTQYF. The chain employs TRBV4-2 and TRBJ2-3; 10 bases line up with TRBD2. The CDR3 contains 16 residues. Germline trimming cut 4 bases from V and 4 bases from J; bases unmatched to any gene: 8. The germline gives CDR1 LGHNA, CDR2 YNFKEQ.

The chain recombines TRBV6-1 with TRBJ2-3; TRBD2 agrees at 10 bases. V lost 5 bases to trimming and J lost 2 bases; unmatched junction nucleotides: 1. The CDR3 has 14 residues. Germline values: CDR1 MNHNS, CDR2 SASEGT. CDR3 sequence reads: CASSSGRATDTQYF. Here the CDR3 DNA reads TGTGCCAGCAGTAGCGGGAGGGCCACAGATACGCAGTATTTT.

This chain joins TRBV30 and TRBJ2-5, with D maybe TRBD2 (6 bases). Germline values: CDR1 GTSNPN, CDR2 SVGIG (reference sequence). Between the trimmed V and J ends, which lost 4 bases and 11 bases, there was a span of 14 bases. The CDR3 sequence is 11 residues long. CDR3 in DNA: TGTGCCTGGACTAGCGCCTTGGGGCAGTACTTC. This gives the protein CAWTSALGQYF. Based on the CDR3 plus reference TRBV30 and TRBJ2-5, the full variable domain is SQTIHQWPATLVQPVGSPLSLECTVEGTSNPNLYWYRQAAGRGLQLLFYSVGIGQISSEVPQNLSASRPQDRQFILSSKKLLLSDSGFYLCAWTSALGQYFGPGTRLLVL.

V gene TRBV28 combines with J gene TRBJ1-2; no definite D call. Trimming took 4 bases from V and 8 from J, leaving 17 bases between them. Germline V gene lookup returns CDR1 MDHEN and CDR2 SYDVKM. The CDR3 is 14 residues long. CDR3 protein: CASSSAGPGGGYTF. In nucleotides, the CDR3 is TGTGCCAGCAGTTCCGCCGGGCCGGGAGGGGGCTACACCTTC.

The rearrangement links TRBV20-1 to TRBJ1-2; D is unclear. Trimming pared 5 bases from V and 5 bases from J, leaving 6 bases between. The CDR3 spans 10 residues. Germline V gives CDR1 DFQATT, CDR2 SNEGSKA (reference sequence). The CDR3 loop reads CSAFRYGYTF. The CDR3, as DNA: TGCAGTGCTTTCAGATATGGCTACACCTTC.

The genes are TRBV9 and TRBJ2-5, with D possibly matching TRBD1 (5 bases). V was pared by 4 bases and J by 2 bases, with 18 bases between. Per the germline V gene, CDR1 is SGDLS and CDR2 is YYNGEE. The CDR3 runs to 16 residues. In nucleotides, the CDR3 is TGTGCCAGCAGCCCCGAAAATGGGGCGCCTCAAGAGACCCAGTACTTC. Residues: CASSPENGAPQETQYF.

The chain links TRBV19 to TRBJ2-1, with 8 nucleotides matching TRBD2. CDR1 is LNHDA, CDR2 SQIVND, per germline (reference sequence). J was trimmed by 5 bases and V by 6 bases; bases with no gene match: 9. The CDR3 runs 15 residues. The CDR3 here is CASSSSGLEDNEQFF. DNA for the CDR3: TGTGCCAGTAGCTCGTCGGGACTAGAGGACAATGAGCAGTTCTTC.

This chain uses TRBV6-5 with TRBJ1-1; 8 nucleotides match TRBD1. There are 15 residues in the CDR3. Per germline, CDR1 MNHEY and CDR2 SVGAGI. V gave up 0 bases and J gave up 4 bases; unmatched junction bases: 4. This CDR3 reads CASSYSSGGGTEAFF. DNA of the CDR3: TGTGCCAGCAGTTACTCATCAGGGGGCGGCACTGAAGCTTTCTTT.

The chain employs TRBV30 and TRBJ1-1, with D perhaps TRBD1 (6 bases). The V gene's germline CDR1 is GTSNPN and CDR2 SVGIG (reference sequence). The V and J ends lost 5 bases and 0 bases respectively, with 13 bases between them. The CDR3 consists of 14 residues. The CDR3 reads CAWGKQGLNTEAFF. Here the CDR3 DNA reads TGTGCCTGGGGTAAACAGGGCTTGAACACTGAAGCTTTCTTT.

The chain couples TRBV18 to TRBJ1-4; 8 positions match TRBD1. Germline V CDR1 and CDR2: KGHSH, LQKENI. The junction had 6 bases not matched to a gene; V was cut back by 6 bases and J by 3 bases. This CDR3 spans 15 amino acids. The CDR3 here is CASSPEQGANEKLFF. CDR3 DNA: TGTGCCAGCTCTCCTGAACAGGGGGCTAATGAAAAACTGTTTTTT.

The rearrangement joins TRBV20-1 to TRBJ2-3; no clear D gene. This CDR3 has 11 residues. V lost 2 bases to trimming and J lost 5 bases, with 5 bases between them. Per the germline V gene, CDR1 is DFQATT and CDR2 is SNEGSKA (reference sequence). In nucleotides, the CDR3 is TGCAGTGCTAGACTCGTAGATACGCAGTATTTT. Translation gives CSARLVDTQYF.

This chain links TRBV6-5 with TRBJ1-5, with D possibly TRBD1 on 6 matching bases. Trimming cost V 5 bases and J 7 bases, with 15 bases left between them. The CDR3 sequence is 14 residues long. The germline V gene has CDR1 MNHEY and CDR2 SVGAGI. CDR3 DNA sequence: TGTGCCAGCAGTCAAATGACAGGAGGACAGCCCCAGCATTTT. It codes for CASSQMTGGQPQHF.

The rearrangement joins TRBV6-6 to TRBJ2-1; D possibly corresponds to TRBD2 (5 bases). Trimming cost V 6 bases and J 8 bases, with 14 bases left between them. The CDR3 is 13 residues long. Germline V lookup: CDR1 MNHNY, CDR2 SVGAGI (reference sequence). The chain's CDR3 is CASSPGIAYEQFF. In DNA form, the CDR3 reads TGTGCCAGCAGCCCCGGGATAGCATATGAGCAGTTCTTC.

The J gene is TRBJ1-5, the V gene TRBV18, with 8 bases fitting TRBD1. The CDR3 runs 15 residues. CDR1 and CDR2 (germline): KGHSH, LQKENI. Trimming took 3 bases from V and 1 from J; bases not matched to a gene: 2. CDR3 in DNA: TGTGCCAGCTCACCCCAGGGGGCCAGCAATCAGCCCCAGCATTTT. Amino acid sequence: CASSPQGASNQPQHF.

This rearrangement joins TRBV18 to TRBJ2-1; no clear D gene. The germline gives CDR1 KGHSH, CDR2 LQKENI. V dropped 2 bases and J dropped 3 bases, with 8 bases sitting between them. The CDR3 spans 14 residues. The CDR3 bases are TGTGCCAGCTCACCAGGCAACCACTACAATGAGCAGTTCTTC. This gives the protein CASSPGNHYNEQFF.

DNA for the CDR3: TGCGCCAGCAGCTGGGACAGGTTAACCTACGAGCAGTACTTC. Translated: CASSWDRLTYEQYF. This chain uses TRBV5-1 with TRBJ2-7, with 8 bases lining up with TRBD1. CDR1 SGHRS and CDR2 YFSETQ come from the germline V gene. This CDR3 comprises 14 residues. Losses at the gene ends were 3 bases for V and 2 bases for J; bases not matched to a gene: 4.

This chain links TRBV28 with TRBJ1-2; D not resolved. Germline values: CDR1 MDHEN, CDR2 SYDVKM. The CDR3 length is 12 residues. V was pared by 4 bases and J by 8 bases, with 11 bases between. The CDR3 region has the DNA TGTGCCAGCAGTTCGGGAGTGGAAGGCTACACCTTC. Translated: CASSSGVEGYTF.

The chain employs TRBV10-3 and TRBJ2-7; the D gene is possibly TRBD2 (6 bases). Trimming took 4 bases from V and 1 from J, leaving 20 bases between them. This CDR3 region has 17 residues. Germline V gene data show CDR1 as ENHRY and CDR2 as SYGVKD. The CDR3 DNA sequence: TGTGCCATCAGTGGGGTTCTTGGAGGTAGCGGATCCTACGAGCAGTACTTC. Translated: CAISGVLGGSGSYEQYF.

The rearrangement links TRBV5-1 to TRBJ2-7, with D perhaps matching TRBD2 (6 bases). There are 14 residues in the CDR3. CDR1 and CDR2 (germline): SGHRS, YFSETQ. Trimming took 3 bases from V and 3 from J, leaving 13 bases between them. The DNA of the CDR3 is TGCGCCAGCAGCTCCCGACTGGGGGGCTACGAGCAGTACTTC. This translates into CASSSRLGGYEQYF.

V usage is TRBV5-1 and J usage is TRBJ1-5; the match to TRBD1 covers 7 bases. Germline V gives CDR1 SGHRS, CDR2 YFSETQ. This CDR3 spans 15 amino acids. The V and J ends lost 4 bases and 6 bases, in that order; junction bases with no gene match: 10. The CDR3 bases are TGCGCCAGCAGCCTAACAGGGGAATTCGGTCAGCCCCAGCATTTT. It codes for CASSLTGEFGQPQHF.

DNA for the CDR3: TGTGCCAGCAGCTTATTGAGACAGGGGGCTCAGTGGGAGACCCAGTACTTC. Its protein is CASSLLRQGAQWETQYF. V and J are TRBV7-8 and TRBJ2-5, with 10 bases lining up with TRBD1. The CDR3 is 17 residues long. The trim removed 2 bases at V and 5 bases at J, leaving 11 bases unmatched. Looked up from germline, CDR1 is SGHVS and CDR2 is FQNEAQ.

The rearrangement links TRBV7-2 to TRBJ1-1; 8 bases are shared with TRBD1. Trimming took 6 bases from V and 7 from J; bases not matched to a gene: 7. Germline V CDR1 and CDR2: SGHTA, FQGNSA. This CDR3 has 13 amino acids. The CDR3 DNA reads TGTGCCAGCAGTTTATGGGACAGGAGTGAAGCTTTCTTT. Amino acid sequence: CASSLWDRSEAFF.

The rearrangement joins TRBV5-1 to TRBJ2-3, with 7 positions matching TRBD1. The germline gives CDR1 SGHRS, CDR2 YFSETQ. Losses at the gene ends were 6 bases for V and 0 bases for J; bases not matched to a gene: 1. CDR3 length equals 13 residues. The CDR3 here is CASNRGSTDTQYF. The CDR3 region has the DNA TGCGCCAGCAACAGGGGCAGCACAGATACGCAGTATTTT.

The chain joins TRBV27 to TRBJ1-5, with 7 positions matching TRBD1. The germline gives CDR1 MNHEY, CDR2 SMNVEV (reference sequence). There are 14 residues in the CDR3. With V trimmed by 3 bases and J by 4 bases, 3 bases remained unmatched. CDR3 sequence reads: CASSFRGTNQPQHF. In nucleotides, the CDR3 is TGTGCCAGCAGTTTCAGGGGGACAAATCAGCCCCAGCATTTT.